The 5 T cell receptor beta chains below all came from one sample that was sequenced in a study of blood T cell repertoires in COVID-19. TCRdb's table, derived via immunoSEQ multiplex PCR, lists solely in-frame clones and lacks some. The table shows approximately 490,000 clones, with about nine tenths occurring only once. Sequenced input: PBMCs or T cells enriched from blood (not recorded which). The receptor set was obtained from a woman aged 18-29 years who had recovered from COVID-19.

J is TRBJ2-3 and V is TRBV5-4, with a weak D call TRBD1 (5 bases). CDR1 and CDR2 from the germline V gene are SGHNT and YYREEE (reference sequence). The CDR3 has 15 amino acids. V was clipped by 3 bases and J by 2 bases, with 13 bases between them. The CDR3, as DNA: TGTGCCAGCAGCTCCCAGACAGCATACACAGATACGCAGTATTTT. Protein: CASSSQTAYTDTQYF.

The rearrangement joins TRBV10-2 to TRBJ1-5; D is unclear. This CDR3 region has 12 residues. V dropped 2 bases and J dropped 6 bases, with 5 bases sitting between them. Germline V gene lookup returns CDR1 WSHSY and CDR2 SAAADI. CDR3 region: CASSEIGQPQHF. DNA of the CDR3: TGCGCCAGCAGTGAGATCGGTCAGCCCCAGCATTTT.

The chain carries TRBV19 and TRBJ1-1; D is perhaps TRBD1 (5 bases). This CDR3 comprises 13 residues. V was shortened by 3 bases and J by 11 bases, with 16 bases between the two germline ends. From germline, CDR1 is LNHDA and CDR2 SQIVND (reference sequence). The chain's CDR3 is CASSIGGNNEAFF. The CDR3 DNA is TGTGCCAGTAGTATCGGGGGTAACAACGAGGCTTTCTTT.

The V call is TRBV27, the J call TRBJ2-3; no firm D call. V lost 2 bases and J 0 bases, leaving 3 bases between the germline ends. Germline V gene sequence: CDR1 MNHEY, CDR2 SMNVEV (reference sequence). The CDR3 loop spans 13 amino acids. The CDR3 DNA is TGTGCCAGCAGTTTAGGCAGCACAGATACGCAGTATTTT. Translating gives CASSLGSTDTQYF.

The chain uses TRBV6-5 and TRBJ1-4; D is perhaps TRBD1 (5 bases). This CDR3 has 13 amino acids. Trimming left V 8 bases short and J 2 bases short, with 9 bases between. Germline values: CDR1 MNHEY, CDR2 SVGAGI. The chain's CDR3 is CASRGYTNEKLFF. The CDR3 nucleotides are TGTGCCAGCCGGGGGTACACTAATGAAAAACTGTTTTTT.